Listed here are 2 T cell receptor beta chains from one sample, sequenced in a study of cytomegalovirus exposure and HLA in healthy donors. 60 Vbeta and 13 Jbeta primers were used in PCR. Here immunoSEQ multiplex PCR was the method, and the copy in TCRdb shows in-frame clones only, minus some. The data show about 260,000 clones, with 84% seen just once and 2% held by the top ten. Material: PBMCs. Receptor source: a woman in her thirties or forties in good health and CMV-seropositive.

This clone was seen more than once but under ten times. The chain combines TRBV7-9 with TRBJ1-1, with D possibly being TRBD1 (6 bases). CDR1 is SEHNR, CDR2 FQNEAQ, per germline (reference sequence). Trimming shortened V by 6 bases and J by 8 bases, and 13 bases separated the two germline ends. The CDR3 extends over 12 amino acids. The CDR3: CASSLTQGEAFF. CDR3 coding DNA: TGTGCCAGCAGTCTAACGCAGGGGGAAGCTTTCTTT.

The chain is built from TRBV5-1 and TRBJ2-5; 14 positions agree with TRBD2. Looked up from germline, CDR1 is SGHRS and CDR2 is YFSETQ. The junction had 5 bases not matched to a gene; V was cut back by 5 bases and J by 5 bases. The length of the CDR3 is 15 residues. CDR3 nucleotide sequence: TGCGCCAGCAGTCGTGGGACTAGCGGGAGTGAGACCCAGTACTTC. Translating it yields CASSRGTSGSETQYF.